This T cell receptor (beta chain) was profiled in a study of PD-L1 blockade in urothelial cancer. The CDR3 extends over 14 amino acids. Germline CDR1 is SQVTM and CDR2 is ANQGSEA. V lost 3 bases and J lost 0; bases outside the gene matches: 4. Here immunoSEQ multiplex PCR was the method, and the copy in TCRdb shows in-frame clones only, minus some. The data hold roughly 50,000 clones, with 87% observed a single time. Sequencing used PBMCs, obtained around atezolizumab (anti-PD-L1) treatment. This sequence joins TRBV29-1 and TRBJ1-1; TRBD1 matches 7 bases. The TCR originated in a man aged 55 to 69 with urothelial cancer. The CDR3 DNA sequence: TGCAGCGTTGAGATGGACAGGTTGAACACTGAAGCTTTCTTT. It is translated as CSVEMDRLNTEAFF.